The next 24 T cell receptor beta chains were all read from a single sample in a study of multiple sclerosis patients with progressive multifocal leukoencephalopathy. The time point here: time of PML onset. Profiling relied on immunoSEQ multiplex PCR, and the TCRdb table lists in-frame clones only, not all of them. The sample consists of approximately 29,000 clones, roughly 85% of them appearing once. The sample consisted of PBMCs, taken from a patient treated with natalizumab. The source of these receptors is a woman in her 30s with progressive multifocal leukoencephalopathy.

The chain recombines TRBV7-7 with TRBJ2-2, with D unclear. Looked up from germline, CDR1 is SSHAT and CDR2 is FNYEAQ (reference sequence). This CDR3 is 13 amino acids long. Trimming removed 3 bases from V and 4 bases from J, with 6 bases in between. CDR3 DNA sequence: TGTGCCAGCAGCTTTTTGGCCACCGGGGAGCTGTTTTTT. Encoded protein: CASSFLATGELFF. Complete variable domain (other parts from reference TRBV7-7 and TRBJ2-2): GAGVSQSPRYKVTKRGQDVTLRCDPISSHATLYWYQQALGQGPEFLTYFNYEAQPDKSGLPSDRFSAERPEGSISTLTIQRTEQRDSAMYRCASSFLATGELFFGEGSRLTVL.

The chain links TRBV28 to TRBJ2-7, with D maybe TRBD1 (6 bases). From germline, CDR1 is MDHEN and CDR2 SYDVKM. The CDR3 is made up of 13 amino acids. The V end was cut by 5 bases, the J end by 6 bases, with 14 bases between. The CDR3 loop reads CASSPAGVGEQYF. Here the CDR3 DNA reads TGTGCCAGCAGTCCGGCAGGGGTGGGCGAGCAGTACTTC. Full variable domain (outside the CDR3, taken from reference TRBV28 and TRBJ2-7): DVKVTQSSRYLVKRTGEKVFLECVQDMDHENMFWYRQDPGLGLRLIYFSYDVKMKEKGDIPEGYSVSREKKERFSLILESASTNQTSMYLCASSPAGVGEQYFGPGTRLTVT.

The CDR3 region is CASSGRDGTYNEQFF. CDR3 in DNA: TGTGCCAGCAGTGGAAGGGACGGAACTTACAATGAGCAGTTCTTC. The V call is TRBV28, the J call TRBJ2-1, with D perhaps being TRBD1 or TRBD2 (5 bases each). The V end was cut by 5 bases, the J end by 4 bases, with 15 bases between. Germline-derived CDR1 and CDR2 are MDHEN and SYDVKM. The CDR3 totals 15 residues.

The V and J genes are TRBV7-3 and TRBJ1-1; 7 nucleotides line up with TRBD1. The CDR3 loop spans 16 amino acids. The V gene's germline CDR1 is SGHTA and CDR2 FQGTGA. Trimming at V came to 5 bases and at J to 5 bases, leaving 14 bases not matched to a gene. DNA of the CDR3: TGTGCCAGCAGCGGGACTTATAGGGGGCGGGAGACTGAAGCTTTCTTT. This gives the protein CASSGTYRGRETEAFF.

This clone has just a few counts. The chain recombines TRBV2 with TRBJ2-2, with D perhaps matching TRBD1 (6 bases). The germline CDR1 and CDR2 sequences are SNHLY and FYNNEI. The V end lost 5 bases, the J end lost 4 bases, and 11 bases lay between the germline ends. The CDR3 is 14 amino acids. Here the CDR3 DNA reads TGTGCCAGCAGTATGGGCAGGGGCACCGGGGAGCTGTTTTTT. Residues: CASSMGRGTGELFF.

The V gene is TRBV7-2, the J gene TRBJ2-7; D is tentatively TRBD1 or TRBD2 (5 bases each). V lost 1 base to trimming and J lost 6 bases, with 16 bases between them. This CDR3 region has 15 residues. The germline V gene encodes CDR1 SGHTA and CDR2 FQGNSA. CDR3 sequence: CASSLGDRGSGEQYF. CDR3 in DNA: TGTGCCAGCAGCTTAGGGGACCGCGGCTCGGGCGAGCAGTACTTC.

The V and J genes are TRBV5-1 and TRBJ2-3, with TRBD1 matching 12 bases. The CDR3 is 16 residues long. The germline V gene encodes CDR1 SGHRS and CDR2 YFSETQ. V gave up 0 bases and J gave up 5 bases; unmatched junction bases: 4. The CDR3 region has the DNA TGCGCCAGCAGCTTGGTGGGACAGGGGGCCAGAGATACGCAGTATTTT. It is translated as CASSLVGQGARDTQYF. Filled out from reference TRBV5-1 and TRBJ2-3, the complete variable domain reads KAGVTQTPRYLIKTRGQQVTLSCSPISGHRSVSWYQQTPGQGLQFLFEYFSETQRNKGNFPGRFSGRQFSNSRSEMNVSTLELGDSALYLCASSLVGQGARDTQYFGPGTRLTVL.

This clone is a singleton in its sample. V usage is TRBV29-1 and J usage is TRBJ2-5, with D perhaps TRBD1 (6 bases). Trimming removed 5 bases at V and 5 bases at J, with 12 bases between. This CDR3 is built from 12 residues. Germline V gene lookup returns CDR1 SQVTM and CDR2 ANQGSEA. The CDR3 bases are TGCAGCGTTTACAGGGTAGGGGAGACCCAGTACTTC. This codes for CSVYRVGETQYF. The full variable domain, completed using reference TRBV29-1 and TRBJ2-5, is SAVISQKPSRDICQRGTSLTIQCQVDSQVTMMFWYRQQPGQSLTLIATANQGSEATYESGFVIDKFPISRPNLTFSTLTVSNMSPEDSSIYLCSVYRVGETQYFGPGTRLLVL.

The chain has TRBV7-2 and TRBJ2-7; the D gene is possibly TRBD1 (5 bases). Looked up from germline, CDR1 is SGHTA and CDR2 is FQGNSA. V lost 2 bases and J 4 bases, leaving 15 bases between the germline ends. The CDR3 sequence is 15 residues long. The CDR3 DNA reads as TGTGCCAGCAGCTTAAATGGGCAGGGATTGTACGAGCAGTACTTC. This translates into CASSLNGQGLYEQYF.

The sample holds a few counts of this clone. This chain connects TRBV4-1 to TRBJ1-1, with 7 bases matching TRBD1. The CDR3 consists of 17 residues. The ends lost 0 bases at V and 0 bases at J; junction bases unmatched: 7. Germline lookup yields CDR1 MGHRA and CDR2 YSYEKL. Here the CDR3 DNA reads TGCGCCAGCAGCCAAGATGGGACAGTATTCATGAACACTGAAGCTTTCTTT. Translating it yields CASSQDGTVFMNTEAFF.

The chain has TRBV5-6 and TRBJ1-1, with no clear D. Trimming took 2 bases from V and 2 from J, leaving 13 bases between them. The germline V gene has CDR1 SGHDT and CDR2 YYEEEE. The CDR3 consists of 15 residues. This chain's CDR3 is CASSLGGRINTEAFF. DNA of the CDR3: TGTGCCAGCAGCTTAGGCGGACGTATTAACACTGAAGCTTTCTTT.

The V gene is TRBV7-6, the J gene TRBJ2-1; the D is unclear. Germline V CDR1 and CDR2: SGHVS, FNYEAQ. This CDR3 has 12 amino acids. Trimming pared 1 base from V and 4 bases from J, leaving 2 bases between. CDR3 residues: CASSLGYNEQFF. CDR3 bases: TGTGCCAGCAGCTTAGGGTACAATGAGCAGTTCTTC.

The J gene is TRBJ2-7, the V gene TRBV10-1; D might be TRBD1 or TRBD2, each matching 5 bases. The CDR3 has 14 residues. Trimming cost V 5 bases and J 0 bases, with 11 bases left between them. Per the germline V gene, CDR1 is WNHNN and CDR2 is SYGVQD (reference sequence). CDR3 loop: CASSRDHVSYEQYF. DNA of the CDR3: TGCGCCAGCAGTCGGGACCACGTCTCCTACGAGCAGTACTTC.

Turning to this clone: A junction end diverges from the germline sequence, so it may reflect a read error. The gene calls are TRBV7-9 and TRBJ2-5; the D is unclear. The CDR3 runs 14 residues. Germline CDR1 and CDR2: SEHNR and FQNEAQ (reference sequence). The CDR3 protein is CASRLMGYGETQYF. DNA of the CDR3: TGTGCCAGCCGCTTAATGGGATACGGGGAGACCCAGTACTTC.

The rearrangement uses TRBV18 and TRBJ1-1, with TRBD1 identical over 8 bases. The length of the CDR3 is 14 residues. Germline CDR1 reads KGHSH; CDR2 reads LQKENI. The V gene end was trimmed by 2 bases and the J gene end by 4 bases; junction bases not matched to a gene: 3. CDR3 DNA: TGTGCCAGCTCACCAGCAGGGGGCGGCACTGAAGCTTTCTTT. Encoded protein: CASSPAGGGTEAFF.

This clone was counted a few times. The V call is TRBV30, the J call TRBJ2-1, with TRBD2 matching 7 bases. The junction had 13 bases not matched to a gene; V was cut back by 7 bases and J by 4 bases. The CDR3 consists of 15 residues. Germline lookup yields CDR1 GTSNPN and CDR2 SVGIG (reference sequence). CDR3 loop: CASERGAGLYNEQFF. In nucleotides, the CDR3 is TGTGCCTCCGAGCGGGGAGCGGGGTTATACAATGAGCAGTTCTTC.

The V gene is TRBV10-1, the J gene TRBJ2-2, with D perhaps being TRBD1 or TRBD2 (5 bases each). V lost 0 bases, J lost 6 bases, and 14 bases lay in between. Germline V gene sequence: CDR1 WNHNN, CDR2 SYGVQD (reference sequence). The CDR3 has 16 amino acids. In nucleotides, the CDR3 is TGCGCCAGCAGTGAGTCCTCAGGGATCGGGGCCGGGGAGCTGTTTTTT. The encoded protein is CASSESSGIGAGELFF.

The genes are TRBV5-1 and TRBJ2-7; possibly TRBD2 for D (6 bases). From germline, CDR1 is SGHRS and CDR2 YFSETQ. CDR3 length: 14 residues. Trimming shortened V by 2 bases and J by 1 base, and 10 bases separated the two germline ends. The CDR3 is CASSLGTVSYEQYF. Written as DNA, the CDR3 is TGCGCCAGCAGCTTAGGGACTGTATCCTACGAGCAGTACTTC. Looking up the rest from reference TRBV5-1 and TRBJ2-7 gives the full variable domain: KAGVTQTPRYLIKTRGQQVTLSCSPISGHRSVSWYQQTPGQGLQFLFEYFSETQRNKGNFPGRFSGRQFSNSRSEMNVSTLELGDSALYLCASSLGTVSYEQYFGPGTRLTVT.

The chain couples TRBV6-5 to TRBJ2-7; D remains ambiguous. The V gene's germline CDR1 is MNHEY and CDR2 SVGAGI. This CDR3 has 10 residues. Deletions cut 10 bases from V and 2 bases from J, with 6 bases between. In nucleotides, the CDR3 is TGTGCCACCACAACCTACGAGCAGTACTTC. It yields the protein CATTTYEQYF.

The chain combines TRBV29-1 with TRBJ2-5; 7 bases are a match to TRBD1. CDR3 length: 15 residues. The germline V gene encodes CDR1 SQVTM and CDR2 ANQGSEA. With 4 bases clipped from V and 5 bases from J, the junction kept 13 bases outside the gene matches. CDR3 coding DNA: TGCAGCGTTGGGCGACCGACAGGGAAGGGGGAGACCCAGTACTTC. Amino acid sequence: CSVGRPTGKGETQYF.

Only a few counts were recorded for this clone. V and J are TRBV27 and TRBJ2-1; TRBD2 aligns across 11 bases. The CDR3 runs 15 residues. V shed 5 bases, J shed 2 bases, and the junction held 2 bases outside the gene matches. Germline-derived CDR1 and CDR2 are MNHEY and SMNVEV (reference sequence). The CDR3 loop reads CASSPSGGTYNEQFF. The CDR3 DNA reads TGTGCCAGCAGTCCTAGCGGGGGGACCTACAATGAGCAGTTCTTC.

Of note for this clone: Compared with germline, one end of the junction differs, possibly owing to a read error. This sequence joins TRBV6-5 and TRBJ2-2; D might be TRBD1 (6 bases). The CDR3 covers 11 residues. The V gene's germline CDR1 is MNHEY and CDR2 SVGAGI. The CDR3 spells CANSRGRGAVF. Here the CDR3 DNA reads TGTGCCAACTCCAGGGGCCGGGGAGCTGTTTTT.

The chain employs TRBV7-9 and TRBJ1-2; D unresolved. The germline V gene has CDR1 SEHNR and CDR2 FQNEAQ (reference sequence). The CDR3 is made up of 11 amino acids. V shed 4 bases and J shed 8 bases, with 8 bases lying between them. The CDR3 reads CASSSYGGYTF. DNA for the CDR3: TGTGCCAGCAGCTCTTACGGGGGCTACACCTTC.

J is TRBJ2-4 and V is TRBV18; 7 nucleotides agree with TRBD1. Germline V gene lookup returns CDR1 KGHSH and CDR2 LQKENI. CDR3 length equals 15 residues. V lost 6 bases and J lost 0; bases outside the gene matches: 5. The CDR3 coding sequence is TGTGCCAGCTCTCAGGGGGTGTTAGCCAAAAACATTCAGTACTTC. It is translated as CASSQGVLAKNIQYF.